The 21 T cell receptor beta chains below come from one sample, sequenced in a study of T cell repertoires in ileal Crohn's disease. Measured with immunoSEQ multiplex PCR; TCRdb has only the in-frame clones, and not every one. Seen here are 8,200 or so clones, about three quarters observed once, and the top ten hold approximately 8.4%. Material for sequencing was ileal tissue. These receptors all stem from an adult with Crohn's disease.

There are a few counts of this clone. This chain connects TRBV7-6 to TRBJ1-1; the match to TRBD1 covers 9 bases. The CDR3 sequence is 15 residues long. The V segment lost 2 bases and the J segment 1 base; nucleotides outside the gene matches: 2. Germline V gene sequence: CDR1 SGHVS, CDR2 FNYEAQ. Here the CDR3 DNA reads TGTGCCAGCAGCTTAACGACAGGGGGGAACACTGAAGCTTTCTTT. It is translated as CASSLTTGGNTEAFF.

This chain connects TRBV10-3 to TRBJ2-5; TRBD1 aligns across 7 bases. J lost 5 bases, V lost 6 bases, and 12 bases had no gene match. Germline CDR1 reads ENHRY; CDR2 reads SYGVKD. The CDR3 sequence is 15 residues long. The chain's CDR3 is CAISWSGDSSETQYF. CDR3 bases: TGTGCCATCAGCTGGAGTGGGGACAGTTCCGAGACCCAGTACTTC.

This chain joins TRBV6-6 and TRBJ1-2; TRBD1 matches at 8 bases. The CDR3 is made up of 14 amino acids. Germline CDR1 and CDR2: MNHNY and SVGAGI (reference sequence). The trim removed 2 bases at V and 6 bases at J, leaving 5 bases unmatched. CDR3 nucleotide sequence: TGTGCCAGCAGTTACGGGACAGGTCATGATGGCTACACCTTC. It encodes CASSYGTGHDGYTF.

Only one count was recorded for this clone. The chain couples TRBV28 to TRBJ2-3; TRBD2 might be the D (7 bases). The CDR3 length is 14 residues. From germline, CDR1 is MDHEN and CDR2 SYDVKM. V shed 4 bases and J shed 5 bases, with 13 bases lying between them. This CDR3 reads CASSSGGPVDTQYF. The CDR3 DNA reads as TGTGCCAGCAGTTCGGGGGGCCCCGTAGATACGCAGTATTTT.

The chain links TRBV7-2 to TRBJ2-3, with TRBD2 identical over 8 bases. V shed 1 base and J 4 bases; nucleotides not matched to a gene: 7. Germline lookup yields CDR1 SGHTA and CDR2 FQGNSA. The CDR3 consists of 16 residues. This CDR3 is CASSLVGTSIADTQYF. CDR3 coding DNA: TGTGCCAGCAGCTTAGTTGGGACTAGTATTGCAGATACGCAGTATTTT.

J is TRBJ1-6 and V is TRBV30; the match to TRBD1 covers 7 bases. Trimming removed 7 bases from V and 4 bases from J; junction bases left unmatched: 10. CDR1 and CDR2 from the germline V gene are GTSNPN and SVGIG (reference sequence). The CDR3 totals 15 residues. Written as DNA, the CDR3 is TGTGCCTCCCGGGACAGCACTTCTTATAATTCACCCCTCCACTTT. This sequence encodes CASRDSTSYNSPLHF.

J is TRBJ2-3 and V is TRBV29-1, with a weak D call TRBD2 (5 bases). Trimming took 4 bases from V and 3 from J, leaving 14 bases between them. The germline V gene encodes CDR1 SQVTM and CDR2 ANQGSEA. The CDR3 has 14 amino acids. The CDR3 region is CSVVPRRRTDTQYF. For the CDR3, the DNA is TGCAGCGTTGTACCCCGGAGGAGAACAGATACGCAGTATTTT.

The chain is built from TRBV4-3 and TRBJ2-7; 8 bases are a match to TRBD1. CDR1 LGHNA and CDR2 YSLEER come from the germline V gene. This CDR3 has 15 residues. Losses at the gene ends were 2 bases for V and 2 bases for J; bases not matched to a gene: 5. The CDR3 DNA follows: TGCGCCAGCAGCCAACAGTTGGGACAGGCCTACGAGCAGTACTTC. Encoded protein: CASSQQLGQAYEQYF.

This clone showed up just once. The chain uses TRBV6-4 and TRBJ1-1, with D tentatively TRBD1 (6 bases). Germline CDR1 and CDR2: MRHNA and SNTAGT. The ends were cut back, 5 bases at V and 1 base at J, with 8 bases in the middle. The length of the CDR3 is 13 residues. CDR3 DNA sequence: TGTGCCAGCAGTCCGACAGGGAACACTGAAGCTTTCTTT. Amino acids: CASSPTGNTEAFF.

This clone turned up a few times. This chain links TRBV6-1 with TRBJ1-1, with D unresolved. CDR1 and CDR2 from the germline V gene are MNHNS and SASEGT. Trimming cost V 3 bases and J 0 bases, with 11 bases left between them. CDR3 length: 15 amino acids. The chain's CDR3 is CASSERNLMNTEAFF. The CDR3 DNA is TGTGCCAGCAGTGAGCGTAATCTAATGAACACTGAAGCTTTCTTT.

This clone showed up just once. The rearrangement links TRBV27 to TRBJ2-4; a weak D match, TRBD1 (5 bases). Trimming took 4 bases from V and 6 from J, leaving 13 bases between them. CDR3 length: 14 amino acids. The germline gives CDR1 MNHEY, CDR2 SMNVEV (reference sequence). The CDR3: CASSSPNQGNIQYF. In nucleotides, the CDR3 is TGTGCCAGCAGTTCGCCCAATCAGGGAAACATTCAGTACTTC.

This sequence joins TRBV27 and TRBJ2-7; D remains unclear. The germline V gene has CDR1 MNHEY and CDR2 SMNVEV (reference sequence). With 6 bases removed from V and 0 bases from J, the gap between germline ends came to 12 bases. The CDR3 is made up of 14 amino acids. This CDR3 is CASSILDNSYEQYF. The CDR3 bases are TGTGCCAGCAGCATCCTCGACAACTCCTACGAGCAGTACTTC.

J is TRBJ2-7 and V is TRBV5-4; 8 positions match TRBD1. The CDR3 sequence is 14 residues long. V shed 3 bases and J 7 bases; nucleotides not matched to a gene: 9. The V gene's germline CDR1 is SGHNT and CDR2 YYREEE (reference sequence). DNA for the CDR3: TGTGCCAGCAGCTATCAGCCCGGGACAGGAGAGCAGTACTTC. Protein: CASSYQPGTGEQYF.

This chain connects TRBV11-2 to TRBJ1-1, with D perhaps matching TRBD1 (5 bases). V was clipped by 1 base and J by 2 bases, with 11 bases between them. Germline lookup yields CDR1 SGHAT and CDR2 FQNNGV. CDR3 length: 15 residues. The CDR3 nucleotides are TGTGCCAGCAGCTTAGTCCAGGGTCGAAACACTGAAGCTTTCTTT. It encodes CASSLVQGRNTEAFF.

This clone is a singleton in its sample. V gene TRBV9 combines with J gene TRBJ1-1; weak D call: TRBD1 (6 bases). CDR3 length: 16 amino acids. V lost 3 bases, J lost 5 bases, and 20 bases lay in between. The germline V gene encodes CDR1 SGDLS and CDR2 YYNGEE. The CDR3 DNA sequence: TGTGCCAGCAGCGAGGAAAGATCAACAGGGAGAACTGAAGCTTTCTTT. Translation: CASSEERSTGRTEAFF.

The chain couples TRBV18 to TRBJ2-5; a weak D match, TRBD2 (7 bases). Germline V gene lookup returns CDR1 KGHSH and CDR2 LQKENI. The V and J ends lost 4 bases and 5 bases respectively, with 11 bases between them. The CDR3 extends over 13 amino acids. This chain's CDR3 is CASSLGGPETQYF. The CDR3 DNA reads TGTGCCAGCTCACTGGGGGGGCCGGAGACCCAGTACTTC.

On this clone: The sample holds other DNA sequences that translate to the same CDR3. In nucleotides, the CDR3 is TGTGCCAGCAGCTCAACAGGGGGCTCGAACACTGAAGCTTTCTTT. It translates to CASSSTGGSNTEAFF. The J gene is TRBJ1-1, the V gene TRBV11-2, with 9 bases identical to TRBD1. CDR1 and CDR2 (germline): SGHAT, FQNNGV. The length of the CDR3 is 15 residues. V dropped 4 bases and J dropped 1; count of bases not matched to a gene: 4.

The gene calls are TRBV4-3 and TRBJ1-1, with 7 bases fitting TRBD1. The germline V gene has CDR1 LGHNA and CDR2 YSLEER. The CDR3 has 12 amino acids. V dropped 6 bases and J dropped 6; count of bases not matched to a gene: 4. This chain's CDR3 is CASSHRGAEAFF. CDR3 nucleotide sequence: TGCGCCAGCAGTCACAGGGGCGCTGAAGCTTTCTTT.

The V and J genes are TRBV7-9 and TRBJ2-2, with 8 positions matching TRBD1. Germline V CDR1 and CDR2: SEHNR, FQNEAQ (reference sequence). This CDR3 region has 16 residues. After removal of 3 bases from V and 5 bases from J, the junction contained 8 bases not matched to a gene. The CDR3 DNA sequence: TGTGCCAGCAGCTTGGGCCCTCGGGACAGGACCGGGGAGCTGTTTTTT. Translating gives CASSLGPRDRTGELFF. The entire variable domain, with the rest obtained from reference TRBV7-9 and TRBJ2-2, is as follows: DTGVSQNPRHKITKRGQNVTFRCDPISEHNRLYWYRQTLGQGPEFLTYFQNEAQLEKSRLLSDRFSAERPKGSFSTLEIQRTEQGDSAMYLCASSLGPRDRTGELFFGEGSRLTVL.

This clone was counted once. V gene TRBV2 combines with J gene TRBJ1-2, with 8 bases aligning to TRBD1. The CDR3 runs to 12 residues. Germline trimming cut 4 bases from V and 6 bases from J; bases unmatched to any gene: 1. Germline loops: CDR1 SNHLY, CDR2 FYNNEI. The CDR3 nucleotides are TGTGCCAGCAGTGCGACAGGGGATGGCTACACCTTC. Translating gives CASSATGDGYTF. The variable domain in full, completed from reference TRBV2 and TRBJ1-2, reads EPEVTQTPSHQVTQMGQEVILRCVPISNHLYFYWYRQILGQKVEFLVSFYNNEISEKSEIFDDQFSVERPDGSNFTLKIRSTKLEDSAMYFCASSATGDGYTFGSGTRLTVV.

The rearrangement joins TRBV27 to TRBJ1-2; D is ambiguous. V was clipped by 6 bases and J by 8 bases, with 16 bases between them. The germline gives CDR1 MNHEY, CDR2 SMNVEV (reference sequence). The CDR3 is made up of 13 amino acids. CDR3 protein: CASSEARSGGYTF. DNA of the CDR3: TGTGCCAGCAGCGAAGCGAGGTCGGGGGGCTACACCTTC.